These 28 T cell receptor beta chains came from one sample sequenced in a study of regulatory T cells in long-lasting Graves disease. Time point described: newly diagnosed GD, antithyroid drugs for less than 3 months. RNA extracted from PBMCs served as the sequencing template. CDR3 regions were amplified by Arm-PCR using iRepertoire HTBI primers to build TCR beta libraries. MiXCR was run by TCRdb on the multiplex PCR reads, yielding one entry per CDR3 protein. The sample shows about 500,000 distinct CDR3 sequences, 15% to 20% of them seen only once. The same data also went into a second study, on T cells in Graves' hyperthyroidism and ophthalmopathy.

The sequenced sample was peripheral blood mononuclear cells (PBMCs), obtained at new diagnosis, from a patient treated with antithyroid drugs. All receptors come from a man in his forties with Graves disease.

This clonotype was seen at least ten times. The CDR3 reads CATSDTLGGTDTQYF. In DNA, the CDR3 is TGTGCCACCAGTGACACACTAGGAGGCACAGATACGCAGTATTTT. The V and J genes are TRBV24-1 and TRBJ2-3, with D possibly matching TRBD2 (5 bases). The CDR3 runs to 15 residues. Trimming shortened V by 4 bases and J by 1 base, and 11 bases separated the two germline ends. Per the germline V gene, CDR1 is KGHDR and CDR2 is SFDVKD.

The genes are TRBV30 and TRBJ2-4, with TRBD2 as a possible D gene (5 bases). Germline V gives CDR1 GTSNPN, CDR2 SVGIG (reference sequence). V gave up 1 base and J gave up 7 bases, with 14 bases separating them. CDR3 length: 14 residues. CDR3 coding DNA: TGTGCCTGGAGTGCCGGGGTCCCCCGGAACATTCAGTACTTC. Protein product: CAWSAGVPRNIQYF.

The rearrangement links TRBV12-3 or TRBV12-4 to TRBJ2-5; TRBD2 agrees at 8 bases. Losses at the gene ends were 6 bases for V and 5 bases for J; bases not matched to a gene: 11. The CDR3 spans 15 residues. CDR3 coding DNA: TGTGCCAGCAGCCAAGCTCGGGGGGGCGGTGAGACCCAGTACTTC. Translated, it gives CASSQARGGGETQYF.

This clonotype was recorded many times. The chain recombines TRBV9 with TRBJ2-2, with D hard to call. The CDR3 loop spans 12 amino acids. Germline V gene data show CDR1 as SGDLS and CDR2 as YYNGEE. Trimming stripped 0 bases from V and 3 bases from J, with 0 bases between. In nucleotides, the CDR3 is TGTGCCAGCAGCGTAGACACCGGGGAGCTGTTTTTT. Amino acids: CASSVDTGELFF.

This clonotype was recorded a few times. V and J are TRBV6-1 and TRBJ2-2; D is unclear. This CDR3 contains 12 residues. Looked up from germline, CDR1 is MNHNS and CDR2 is SASEGT. Trimming pared 7 bases from V and 4 bases from J, leaving 7 bases between. This chain's CDR3 is CASTQATGELFF. DNA of the CDR3: TGTGCCAGCACTCAGGCCACCGGGGAGCTGTTTTTT.

This clonotype was detected many times. The rearrangement links TRBV4-2 to TRBJ1-1; D is unclear. The germline V gene has CDR1 LGHNA and CDR2 YNFKEQ. Trimming took off 1 base at V and 4 bases at J, with 7 bases between the two ends. This CDR3 has 13 residues. The CDR3 loop reads CASSQGESTEAFF. The CDR3 DNA reads as TGTGCCAGCAGCCAAGGGGAGAGCACTGAAGCTTTCTTT.

The gene calls are TRBV7-2 and TRBJ2-5; D remains unclear. With 1 base removed from V and 2 bases from J, the gap between germline ends came to 11 bases. The CDR3 is 15 amino acids. Germline assignment: CDR1 SGHTA and CDR2 FQGNSA. CDR3 region: CASSLVSELQETQYF. The CDR3 region has the DNA TGTGCCAGCAGCTTAGTTTCTGAACTTCAAGAGACCCAGTACTTC.

The chain uses TRBV2 and TRBJ2-5, with TRBD2 matching 11 bases. The CDR3 covers 15 residues. Unmatched junction bases numbered 8, after V lost 11 bases and J lost 0 bases. The germline V gene has CDR1 SNHLY and CDR2 FYNNEI. In DNA form, the CDR3 reads TGTGCCGGGCTAGCGGGAGGACTAGACCAAGAGACCCAGTACTTC. This encodes CAGLAGGLDQETQYF.

This chain uses TRBV6-5 with TRBJ2-1, with TRBD2 matching 7 bases. The J segment lost 12 bases and the V segment lost 4 bases, leaving 9 bases of the junction unmatched. CDR3 length equals 13 residues. Per germline, CDR1 MNHEY and CDR2 SVGAGI. CDR3 residues: CASSWTSGQLQFF. DNA of the CDR3: TGTGCCAGCAGTTGGACTAGTGGCCAGTTGCAGTTCTTC.

This clonotype has more than one count but fewer than ten. The chain couples TRBV7-2 to TRBJ2-3, with D possibly TRBD2 on 6 matching bases. The germline V gene has CDR1 SGHTA and CDR2 FQGNSA. Trimming left V 0 bases short and J 9 bases short, with 13 bases between. This CDR3 contains 14 residues. The CDR3 DNA is TGTGCCAGCAGCTTAGCGGGAGGATTGGACACGCAGTATTTT. Translated: CASSLAGGLDTQYF.

In its sample, this clonotype was seen many times. The V call is TRBV28, the J call TRBJ2-3; D uncertain. The germline V gene has CDR1 MDHEN and CDR2 SYDVKM. The CDR3 has 12 residues. Trimming left V 5 bases short and J 6 bases short, with 9 bases between. CDR3 region: CASSRTRDTQYF. CDR3 bases: TGTGCCAGCAGTCGGACGCGGGATACGCAGTATTTT.

This clonotype appeared many times. The chain has TRBV2 and TRBJ1-2; TRBD1 is a possible D gene (6 bases). V was shortened by 7 bases and J by 7 bases, with 19 bases between the two germline ends. The CDR3 extends over 14 amino acids. Germline assignment: CDR1 SNHLY and CDR2 FYNNEI. CDR3 residues: CASIATQGVGGYTF. CDR3 DNA: TGTGCCAGCATTGCAACACAGGGCGTTGGTGGCTACACCTTC. The full variable domain, with the rest looked up from reference TRBV2 and TRBJ1-2, is EPEVTQTPSHQVTQMGQEVILRCVPISNHLYFYWYRQILGQKVEFLVSFYNNEISEKSEIFDDQFSVERPDGSNFTLKIRSTKLEDSAMYFCASIATQGVGGYTFGSGTRLTVV.

This clonotype was seen a few times. The chain is built from TRBV20-1 and TRBJ2-1, with D perhaps given as TRBD1 or TRBD2 (6 bases each). The CDR3 runs 16 residues. The germline V gene has CDR1 DFQATT and CDR2 SNEGSKA (reference sequence). Trimming shortened V by 3 bases and J by 7 bases, and 22 bases separated the two germline ends. Here the CDR3 DNA reads TGCAGTGCTAGGGACCCCTGGGGGGCGATGGTAAATGAGCAGTTCTTC. It codes for CSARDPWGAMVNEQFF.

This clonotype was found many times. The chain recombines TRBV6-5 with TRBJ1-6; D perhaps matches TRBD1 (5 bases). The CDR3 spans 15 residues. The V gene lost 1 base and the J gene lost 8 bases, with 12 bases spanning the gap. CDR1 is MNHEY, CDR2 SVGAGI, per germline. CDR3 DNA: TGTGCCAGCAGTTACTGGGGCCAGGGTGATTCACCCCTCCACTTT. It yields the protein CASSYWGQGDSPLHF.

In this sample, this clonotype turned up a few times. The J gene is TRBJ2-5, the V gene TRBV19; D may correspond to TRBD1 or TRBD2 (5 bases each). In germline, CDR1 is LNHDA, CDR2 SQIVND (reference sequence). The CDR3 totals 14 residues. Trimming took off 11 bases at V and 5 bases at J, with 21 bases between the two ends. CDR3 sequence (DNA): TGTGCCTCAACTCAAACGGGGCCGGCGGAGACCCAGTACTTC. This encodes CASTQTGPAETQYF.

The sample holds many counts of this clonotype. The genes are TRBV20-1 and TRBJ2-7; 10 nucleotides line up with TRBD2. Germline lookup yields CDR1 DFQATT and CDR2 SNEGSKA (reference sequence). Trimming at V came to 5 bases and at J to 4 bases, leaving 5 bases not matched to a gene. CDR3 length equals 13 residues. CDR3 coding DNA: TGCAGTGCTCGTCGGACTAGCGGTTACGAGCAGTACTTC. It yields the protein CSARRTSGYEQYF.

The J gene is TRBJ2-3, the V gene TRBV24-1; 10 nucleotides line up with TRBD2. Losses at the gene ends were 2 bases for V and 2 bases for J; bases not matched to a gene: 9. CDR3 length: 18 amino acids. From germline, CDR1 is KGHDR and CDR2 SFDVKD. This CDR3 is CATSDSPILAGNTDTQYF. The DNA for the CDR3 is TGTGCCACCAGTGATTCCCCTATACTAGCGGGAAACACAGATACGCAGTATTTT.

This clonotype has a count of ten or more. V gene TRBV27 combines with J gene TRBJ1-1; D is unclear. Per the germline V gene, CDR1 is MNHEY and CDR2 is SMNVEV (reference sequence). This CDR3 is built from 13 residues. Trimming took off 5 bases at V and 1 base at J, with 8 bases between the two ends. The CDR3 spells CASSIGRNTEAFF. The CDR3 coding sequence is TGTGCCAGCAGTATCGGGAGGAACACTGAAGCTTTCTTT.

The sample holds many counts of this clonotype. The CDR3 spells CASSEGHFKLSYEQYF. The CDR3 bases are TGTGCCAGCAGTGAGGGACATTTCAAATTATCCTACGAGCAGTACTTC. V is TRBV12-3 or TRBV12-4 and J is TRBJ2-7; tentative D call: TRBD1 (6 bases). The CDR3 spans 16 residues. The germline V and J ends were trimmed by 5 bases and 1 base, with 18 bases remaining between them.

This clonotype was seen ten or more times. The rearrangement joins TRBV20-1 to TRBJ2-1; D remains unclear. CDR3 length equals 13 residues. Germline loops: CDR1 DFQATT, CDR2 SNEGSKA (reference sequence). V lost 2 bases, J lost 7 bases, and 12 bases lay in between. In nucleotides, the CDR3 is TGCAGTGCTAGATCCCCCCTCGGGAATGAGCAGTTCTTC. Translating gives CSARSPLGNEQFF.

This clonotype was seen ten or more times. The J gene is TRBJ2-3, the V gene TRBV11-2; TRBD1 aligns across 7 bases. Germline values: CDR1 SGHAT, CDR2 FQNNGV. V lost 1 base, J lost 1 base, and 11 bases stayed unmatched. CDR3 size: 18 residues. This chain's CDR3 is CASSLVSGQKEGTDTQYF. The CDR3 DNA sequence: TGTGCCAGCAGCTTAGTGTCGGGACAGAAGGAGGGCACAGATACGCAGTATTTT. Full variable domain (outside the CDR3, taken from reference TRBV11-2 and TRBJ2-3): EAGVAQSPRYKIIEKRQSVAFWCNPISGHATLYWYQQILGQGPKLLIQFQNNGVVDDSQLPKDRFSAERLKGVDSTLKIQPAKLEDSAVYLCASSLVSGQKEGTDTQYFGPGTRLTVL.

This clonotype was picked up many times. V gene TRBV20-1 combines with J gene TRBJ2-7; 9 bases agree with TRBD1. The V and J ends lost 3 bases and 2 bases, in that order; junction bases with no gene match: 11. The CDR3 length is 16 residues. Germline CDR1 is DFQATT and CDR2 is SNEGSKA (reference sequence). Here the CDR3 reads CSASRDSWDRAYEQYF. The CDR3 nucleotides read TGCAGTGCTAGTCGCGATTCGTGGGACAGGGCCTACGAGCAGTACTTC.

The gene calls are TRBV7-9 and TRBJ1-3, with D unclear. The V gene lost 0 bases and the J gene lost 7 bases, with 16 bases spanning the gap. Germline CDR1 SEHNR, CDR2 FQNEAQ (reference sequence). The CDR3 consists of 16 residues. The CDR3 DNA sequence: TGTGCCAGCAGCTTAGCGCGAAGTAAATCAGGCAACACCATATATTTT. Translation gives CASSLARSKSGNTIYF.

This clonotype showed up many times. The chain recombines TRBV3-1 with TRBJ1-3; D is unresolved. Germline V gene sequence: CDR1 LGHDT, CDR2 YNNKEL (reference sequence). V was pared by 7 bases and J by 4 bases, with 17 bases between. The CDR3 is 15 residues long. CDR3 in amino acids: CASTRIGVDGNTIYF. The CDR3 DNA follows: TGTGCCAGCACCCGTATCGGGGTTGACGGAAACACCATATATTTT.

This clonotype turned up a few times. A junction boundary mismatches the germline segment, possibly from a read error. V usage is TRBV7-7 and J usage is TRBJ2-1; the D is unclear. This CDR3 is built from 13 residues. Germline V gene data show CDR1 as SSHAT and CDR2 as FNYEAQ (reference sequence). CDR3: CASTALGDGEQFF. The CDR3, as DNA: TGTGCTAGCACCGCCCTTGGTGATGGTGAGCAGTTCTTC.

This clonotype was seen a few times. The genes are TRBV19 and TRBJ2-5; D tentatively fits TRBD1 or TRBD2 (7 bases each). With 5 bases removed from V and 1 base from J, the gap between germline ends came to 14 bases. CDR1 is LNHDA and CDR2 is SQIVND in the germline V gene (reference sequence). This CDR3 is built from 15 residues. CDR3 coding DNA: TGTGCCAGTAGTCGCCAGGGGGGGCTCCAAGAGACCCAGTACTTC. Amino acids: CASSRQGGLQETQYF.

This clonotype was seen many times. The CDR3 sequence is CASSQLAGVGTQYF. The CDR3 bases are TGTGCCAGCAGCCAGCTAGCGGGAGTGGGTACGCAGTATTTT. V usage is TRBV7-3 and J usage is TRBJ2-3; 10 nucleotides match TRBD2. The J segment lost 8 bases and the V segment lost 5 bases, leaving 7 bases of the junction unmatched. CDR3 length equals 14 residues. Germline V lookup: CDR1 SGHTA, CDR2 FQGTGA.

This chain joins TRBV4-2 and TRBJ2-1, with 7 bases matching TRBD2. The J segment lost 8 bases and the V segment lost 0 bases, leaving 19 bases of the junction unmatched. The CDR3 covers 19 residues. The germline V gene has CDR1 LGHNA and CDR2 YNFKEQ. The CDR3 region has the DNA TGTGCCAGCAGCCAAGATCGCCGTTTCGGGCGGGAGTTAGTCGATGAGCAGTTCTTC. It is translated as CASSQDRRFGRELVDEQFF.